This T cell receptor beta chain was found in a study of T cells expressing NK-cell markers (dated by TCRdb to 2018 to 2021). In the study overall: In sorted CD3+CD56+NKG2C+, CD3+CD56+NKG2C- and CD3+CD56-NKG2C+ T-cell subsets from about 8 donors, TCR beta-chain repertoires were profiled. Sequencing of the libraries produced 2 x 150 bp reads on Illumina HiSeq 2000/2500, MiSeq or NextSeq. All eight donors whose samples were sequenced were randomly selected healthy volunteers, three of them men and five women. Among the eight sequenced donors, seven were HCMV-seropositive and one was HCMV-seronegative. Study-wide findings and limitations: It remained unclear whether the expanded NKG2C-expressing T cell clones were specific for HCMV antigens. For six donors, the dominant CD3+CD56+NKG2C+ clonotypes were among the top 10 CD8+ clonotypes and accounted for roughly 1.0-8% of CD8+ T cells. Those dominant clonotypes were again the most abundant among CD3+CD56-NKG2C+ cells in a few donors, at about 25-65%.

The germline V gene yields LGHNA for CDR1 and YNFKEQ for CDR2. The CDR3 spans 15 residues, from the cysteine through the phenylalanine. No DNA was logged. Turning to this clonotype: Its cognate antigen has yet to be identified.

Sequencing relied on an Illumina HiSeq 2000. TCR beta cDNA libraries were prepared using 5'RACE template switching, which introduced a universal primer site and unique molecular identifiers. Synthesis of cDNA was primed from the TCR beta constant segment and was followed by two consecutive PCR amplification steps. The source study handled its data this way. Reads were demultiplexed and grouped by UMI with MIGEC, and clonotypes were assembled and quantified with MiTCR. To remove erroneous sequences, TCR cDNA sequences were retained only when supported by two or more reads. The tcR package was used for downstream repertoire analysis, with clonotypes matched between fractions based on CDR3 nucleotide sequence plus V segment. VDJmatch was used to annotate antigen specificity against VDJdb, with one amino acid substitution allowed in CDR3. After reprocessing by TCRdb, each CDR3 protein sequence is one entry, and no DNA is given. It is TCRdb's table, rather than the study itself, that gives the V and J calls and clone size. The sample table gives about 260,000 distinct CDR3 sequences. The ten largest account for around 3.9% of the sample.

A commercial ELISA kit detecting HCMV-specific IgG in serum was used to determine HCMV serostatus. Ficoll density gradient centrifugation was used to isolate peripheral blood mononuclear cells from blood. This receptor was obtained from a woman aged 18 to 69 in good health. This chain joins TRBV4-2 to TRBJ2-1. Material for sequencing was blood T cells: a sorted CD56 or NKG2C T cell subset, CD4+ or CD8+ T cells, or bulk PBMC T cells (not recorded which). This receptor has the CDR3 CASSQEGSSNNEQFF.